This T cell receptor beta chain was recorded in a study of T cells in Graves' hyperthyroidism and ophthalmopathy. Study-wide points: Ophthalmopathy was identified by the model a median 6.5 months ahead of onset.

If no ophthalmopathy progression occurred within 18 months, Graves' hyperthyroidism was stable. TCR beta CDR3 regions were amplified from RNA. Carried out on the TCR CDR3, a first-round RT-PCR used the HTBI primer set. TCRdb processed the multiplex PCR reads anew with MiXCR; each CDR3 protein has one entry. The sample has some 460,000 distinct CDR3 sequences; roughly 14% are singletons. This clonotype was picked up many times. The antigen remains unidentified. Sequencing was done on a sample of blood. The receptor comes from a woman aged 18-35 years with Graves' hyperthyroidism.

Here the CDR3 reads CSARATGYEQYF. The CDR3 region has the DNA TGCAGTGCTAGAGCGACAGGCTACGAGCAGTACTTC. The V and J genes are TRBV20-1 and TRBJ2-7; tentative D call: TRBD1 (6 bases). Trimming took 1 base from V and 3 from J, leaving 7 bases between them. This CDR3 is 12 amino acids long. CDR1 DFQATT and CDR2 SNEGSKA come from the germline V gene (reference sequence).